This T cell receptor (beta chain) was profiled in a study of cytomegalovirus exposure and HLA in healthy donors. General study points: TCR beta chains numbering 150 to 200 were designated cytomegalovirus-associated. While the bulk of TCR sequences proved rare, some public TCRs turned up in many donors.

The germline V gene has CDR1 SGHNT and CDR2 YENEEA. This CDR3 contains 14 residues. Losses at the gene ends were 5 bases for V and 6 bases for J; bases not matched to a gene: 6. Sequencing used immunoSEQ multiplex PCR; TCRdb keeps in-frame clones, though not all of them. This sample has 150,000 or so clones, with less than 90% found just once. Notes on this clone: What it recognizes is unknown.

This sequence joins TRBV11-3 and TRBJ2-2, with 7 bases matching TRBD2. The receptor's source is a man aged 25-40 years in good health and CMV-seropositive. Sequencing was done on a sample of PBMCs. The CDR3 DNA is TGTGCCAGCAGCCAGGGCCGGGGGGCCGGGGAGCTGTTTTTT. Amino acid sequence: CASSQGRGAGELFF. The full variable domain, completed using reference TRBV11-3 and TRBJ2-2, is EAGVVQSPRYKIIEKKQPVAFWCNPISGHNTLYWYLQNLGQGPELLIRYENEEAVDDSQLPKDRFSAERLKGVDSTLKIQPAELGDSAVYLCASSQGRGAGELFFGEGSRLTVL.